This is a list of T cell receptor beta chains from one sample in a study of T cell clones after liver transplantation. The data were produced by immunoSEQ multiplex PCR, yet TCRdb's version contains in-frame clones alone and is incomplete. The table lists about 100,000 clones, 80% to 85% of them singletons. Specimen: CD4+ T cells from blood, collected before liver transplant. The receptors here all came from a human donor who received a liver transplant. Both conserved end residues are part of each CDR3. The D gene is left open where the match is weak. Clone size is shown for a subset of rows, as once, few, many or a class of expanded clone.

V: TRBV9
D: TRBD2
J: TRBJ2-2
size: few
length: 15
DNA: TGTGCCAGCAGCGTAGCGGGAGGGCCCGGCGGGGAGCTGTTTTTT
CDR3: CASSVAGGPGGELFF

V: TRBV11-3
D: TRBD1
J: TRBJ1-1
size: once
length: 15
DNA: TGTGCCAGCAGCTCCTCCGGGACAGGGGGCACTGAAGCTTTCTTT
CDR3: CASSSSGTGGTEAFF

V: TRBV27
D: TRBD1
J: TRBJ2-5
size: NA
length: 18
DNA: TGTGCCAGCAGTTTATATCCCCCGCTCACGCAGGGGGAAGAGACCCAGTACTTC
CDR3: CASSLYPPLTQGEETQYF

V: TRBV18
D: NA
J: TRBJ1-5
size: NA
length: 14
DNA: TGTGCCAGCTCACCCCTGCAGGGCGATCAGCCCCAGCATTTT
CDR3: CASSPLQGDQPQHF

V: TRBV27
D: NA
J: TRBJ1-2
size: NA
length: 21
DNA: TGTGCCAGCAGTTTAAAACCGAACCCGCCCGGGACATCCACTCGAGGCTATGGCTACACCTTC
CDR3: CASSLKPNPPGTSTRGYGYTF

V: TRBV7-8
D: NA
J: TRBJ1-3
size: NA
length: 14
DNA: TGTGCCAGCAGCTTAGCAGGCAGGGCCGACACCATATATTTT
CDR3: CASSLAGRADTIYF

V: TRBV19
D: NA
J: TRBJ1-5
size: NA
length: 17
DNA: TGTGCCAGTCGGACGTCCGGAACGCAACGGGGCAATCAGCCCCAGCATTTT
CDR3: CASRTSGTQRGNQPQHF

V: TRBV5-1
D: TRBD1
J: TRBJ2-2
size: few
length: 14
DNA: TGCGCCAGCGTCGGGACAGAGAACACCGGGGAGCTGTTTTTT
CDR3: CASVGTENTGELFF

V: TRBV28
D: TRBD2
J: TRBJ2-3
size: NA
length: 15
DNA: TGTGCCAGCAGGGGAGCCCTCGGACTAGCCGGTACGCAGTATTTT
CDR3: CASRGALGLAGTQYF

V: TRBV5-4
D: NA
J: TRBJ2-7
size: NA
length: 13
DNA: TGTGCCGGGACCCGGGACGGAGAACAAGGGCAGTACTTC
CDR3: CAGTRDGEQGQYF

V: TRBV5-1
D: NA
J: TRBJ2-5
size: NA
length: 14
DNA: TGCGCCAGCAGCTTGAGTGGGTACCAAGAGACCCAGTACTTC
CDR3: CASSLSGYQETQYF

V: TRBV6-5
D: NA
J: TRBJ1-5
size: NA
length: 13
DNA: TGTGCCAGCAGTTACGTGAGAGGCCTGCCCCAGCATTTT
CDR3: CASSYVRGLPQHF

V: TRBV30
D: NA
J: TRBJ2-2
size: NA
length: 13
DNA: TGTGCCTGGGGGGCTTCAATCACCGGGGAGCTGTTTTTT
CDR3: CAWGASITGELFF

V: TRBV5-1
D: TRBD1
J: TRBJ2-1
size: NA
length: 15
DNA: TGCGCCAGCAGCTCGACAGGGGGCGGTTTGTGGGAGCAGTTCTTC
CDR3: CASSSTGGGLWEQFF

V: TRBV9
D: NA
J: TRBJ1-5
size: NA
length: 15
DNA: TGTGCCAGCAGCGTAGACGGTAATCCGAATCAGCCCCAGCATTTT
CDR3: CASSVDGNPNQPQHF

V: TRBV6-1
D: NA
J: TRBJ2-7
size: NA
length: 14
DNA: TGTGCCAGCAGACTCAGGGGGACTCTACACGAGCAGTACTTC
CDR3: CASRLRGTLHEQYF

V: TRBV10-3
D: NA
J: TRBJ2-7
size: NA
length: 13
DNA: TGTGCCATCAGTGTAGGGCCTAGGCCGGAGCAGTACTTC
CDR3: CAISVGPRPEQYF

V: TRBV29-1
D: NA
J: TRBJ1-2
size: NA
length: 12
DNA: TGCAGCGTTGTGAAAGACAACTATGGCTACACCTTC
CDR3: CSVVKDNYGYTF

V: TRBV9
D: NA
J: TRBJ2-3
size: few
length: 13
DNA: TGTGCCAGCAGCCCTCACCTGGGCGGTACGCAGTATTTT
CDR3: CASSPHLGGTQYF

V: TRBV7-2
D: NA
J: TRBJ1-3
size: NA
length: 13
DNA: TGTGCCAGCAGCCCGAACGCGGGAAACACCATATATTTT
CDR3: CASSPNAGNTIYF

V: TRBV7-3
D: TRBD2
J: TRBJ2-1
size: NA
length: 16
DNA: TGTGCCAGCAGCTTAGGGACTAGCGGGAGGGCTAGTGAGCAGTTCTTC
CDR3: CASSLGTSGRASEQFF

V: TRBV6-1
D: TRBD1
J: TRBJ1-4
size: few
length: 16
DNA: TGTGCCAGCAGTGCTGAGCCGGGACAGGGGCGCGAAAAACTGTTTTTT
CDR3: CASSAEPGQGREKLFF

V: TRBV15
D: TRBD2
J: TRBJ2-7
size: NA
length: 15
DNA: TGTGCCACCAGCTTTCCTAGCGGGAGGAGGTACGAGCAGTACTTC
CDR3: CATSFPSGRRYEQYF

V: TRBV6-5
D: NA
J: TRBJ1-1
size: few
length: 11
DNA: TGTGCCAGCAGTATGGGCACTGAAGCTTTCTTT
CDR3: CASSMGTEAFF

V: TRBV19
D: NA
J: TRBJ1-5
size: NA
length: 13
DNA: TGTGCCAGTACCGGCAGCTTTAATCAGCCCCAGCATTTT
CDR3: CASTGSFNQPQHF

V: TRBV5-6
D: NA
J: TRBJ2-2
size: NA
length: 14
DNA: TGTGCCAGCAGCTTCTATACTAGTACCGGGGAGCTGTTTTTT
CDR3: CASSFYTSTGELFF

V: TRBV27
D: NA
J: TRBJ2-7
size: NA
length: 15
DNA: TGTGCCAGCAGTTTATGGGCAGGGTATCCCGACGAGCAGTACTTC
CDR3: CASSLWAGYPDEQYF

V: TRBV29-1
D: NA
J: TRBJ2-5
size: NA
length: 11
DNA: TGCAGCGTTGACTGGGGAGAGACCCAGTACTTC
CDR3: CSVDWGETQYF

V: TRBV4-2
D: TRBD2
J: TRBJ2-1
size: NA
length: 19
DNA: TGTGCCAGCAGCCAAAGAGGGGATGCTGGGGCGGGGGGTCACAATGAGCAGTTCTTC
CDR3: CASSQRGDAGAGGHNEQFF

V: TRBV5-1
D: TRBD1
J: TRBJ1-1
size: few
length: 16
DNA: TGCGCCAGCAGCGCCGGGACAGGGGTCCTTAAAGATGAAGCTTTCTTT
CDR3: CASSAGTGVLKDEAFF

V: TRBV6-6
D: NA
J: TRBJ1-1
size: once
length: 13
DNA: TGTGCCAGCAGTTACTCGCGGGGCACTGAAGCTTTCTTT
CDR3: CASSYSRGTEAFF

V: TRBV13
D: NA
J: TRBJ1-6
size: NA
length: 11
DNA: TGTGCCAGCGCCAAGAATTCACCCCTCCACTTT
CDR3: CASAKNSPLHF

V: TRBV5-6
D: NA
J: TRBJ2-1
size: NA
length: 11
DNA: TGTGCCAGCAGCTCCGACACTAAGCAGTTCTTC
CDR3: CASSSDTKQFF

V: TRBV7-9
D: NA
J: TRBJ2-7
size: NA
length: 14
DNA: TGTGCCAGCAGCAACTACAGGGAAGGGGGCGAGCAGTACTTC
CDR3: CASSNYREGGEQYF

V: TRBV19
D: TRBD2
J: TRBJ2-7
size: NA
length: 15
DNA: TGTGCCAGTAGTATAGGTGGGACTAGCGATAACGAGCAGTACTTC
CDR3: CASSIGGTSDNEQYF

V: TRBV7-2
D: TRBD2
J: TRBJ2-7
size: NA
length: 14
DNA: TGTGCCAGCAGCCCGGGACTAGCGGGGATTGAGCAGTACTTC
CDR3: CASSPGLAGIEQYF

V: TRBV5-4
D: TRBD2
J: TRBJ2-2
size: few
length: 16
DNA: TGTGCCAGCAGCACCCTAGCGGGAGGGCGTACCGGGGAGCTGTTTTTT
CDR3: CASSTLAGGRTGELFF

V: TRBV19
D: TRBD2
J: TRBJ2-3
size: few
length: 15
DNA: TGTGCCAGTAGTATCAGACTAGCGGGGACAGATACGCAGTATTTT
CDR3: CASSIRLAGTDTQYF

V: TRBV7-8
D: TRBD2
J: TRBJ2-2
size: NA
length: 18
DNA: TGTGCCAGCAGCCGCCGGACTAGCGGGAGTGGGGGTACCGGGGAGCTGTTTTTT
CDR3: CASSRRTSGSGGTGELFF

V: TRBV6-1
D: NA
J: TRBJ2-7
size: many
length: 12
DNA: TGTGCCAGCAGTGACAGGTTGTACGAGCAGTACTTC
CDR3: CASSDRLYEQYF

V: TRBV7-2
D: TRBD1
J: TRBJ1-1
size: NA
length: 13
DNA: TGTGCCAGCGGACAGGGCATGAACACTGAAGCTTTCTTT
CDR3: CASGQGMNTEAFF

V: TRBV27
D: TRBD1
J: TRBJ1-2
size: few
length: 17
DNA: TGTGCCAGCAGTCGATCTCGGACAGGGGGCACGGCTTATGGCTACACCTTC
CDR3: CASSRSRTGGTAYGYTF

V: TRBV7-3
D: TRBD2
J: TRBJ2-3
size: NA
length: 15
DNA: TGTGCCAGCAGCTTAGCGGGAGGGCAGGGAGATACGCAGTATTTT
CDR3: CASSLAGGQGDTQYF

V: TRBV28
D: NA
J: TRBJ1-4
size: NA
length: 15
DNA: TGTGCCAGCAGTCCGGGGGCGTGGGGAAGTGAAAAACTGTTTTTT
CDR3: CASSPGAWGSEKLFF

V: TRBV18
D: NA
J: TRBJ1-2
size: NA
length: 15
DNA: TGTGCCAGCTCACCCAATCCGGCAGCTAACTATGGCTACACCTTC
CDR3: CASSPNPAANYGYTF

V: TRBV29-1
D: NA
J: TRBJ2-7
size: NA
length: 14
DNA: TGCAGCGTGAGCTGGGGGGCAGGAACCTACGAGCAGTACTTC
CDR3: CSVSWGAGTYEQYF